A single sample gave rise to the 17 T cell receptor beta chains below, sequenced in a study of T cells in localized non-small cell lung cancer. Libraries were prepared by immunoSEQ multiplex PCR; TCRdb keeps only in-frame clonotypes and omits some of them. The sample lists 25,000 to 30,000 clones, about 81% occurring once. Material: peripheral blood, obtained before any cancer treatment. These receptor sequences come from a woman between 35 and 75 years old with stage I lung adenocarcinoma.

This chain's CDR3 is CASSLGNRGGYTF. CDR3 in DNA: TGTGCCAGCAGCTTAGGCAACAGGGGTGGCTACACCTTC. V is TRBV7-2 and J is TRBJ1-2; 7 nucleotides line up with TRBD1. This CDR3 region has 13 residues. The V segment lost 1 base and the J segment 7 bases; nucleotides outside the gene matches: 3. Germline V gives CDR1 SGHTA, CDR2 FQGNSA.

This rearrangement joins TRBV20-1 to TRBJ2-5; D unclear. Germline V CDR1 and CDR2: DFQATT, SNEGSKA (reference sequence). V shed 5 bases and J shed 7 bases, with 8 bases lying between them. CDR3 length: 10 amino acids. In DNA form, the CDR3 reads TGCAGTGCTCATTGGGGGACCCAGTACTTC. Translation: CSAHWGTQYF.

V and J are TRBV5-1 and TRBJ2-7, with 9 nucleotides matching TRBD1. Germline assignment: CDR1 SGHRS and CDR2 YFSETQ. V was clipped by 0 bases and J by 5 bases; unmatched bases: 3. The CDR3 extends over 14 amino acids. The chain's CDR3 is CASSLGQGGDEQYF. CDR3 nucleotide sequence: TGCGCCAGCAGCTTGGGACAGGGGGGCGACGAGCAGTACTTC.

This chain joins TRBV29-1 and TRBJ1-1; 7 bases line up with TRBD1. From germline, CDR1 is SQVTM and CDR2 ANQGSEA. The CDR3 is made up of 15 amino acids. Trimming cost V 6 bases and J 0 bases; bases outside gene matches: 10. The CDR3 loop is CSVKGQVSLNTEAFF. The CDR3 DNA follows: TGCAGCGTCAAAGGACAGGTTAGCCTGAACACTGAAGCTTTCTTT.

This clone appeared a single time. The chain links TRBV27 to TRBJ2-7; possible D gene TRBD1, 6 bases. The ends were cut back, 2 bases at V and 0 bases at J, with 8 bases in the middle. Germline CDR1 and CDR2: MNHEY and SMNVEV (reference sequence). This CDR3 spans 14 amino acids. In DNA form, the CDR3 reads TGTGCCAGCAGTTTACAGGGGCCCTCCTACGAGCAGTACTTC. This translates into CASSLQGPSYEQYF.

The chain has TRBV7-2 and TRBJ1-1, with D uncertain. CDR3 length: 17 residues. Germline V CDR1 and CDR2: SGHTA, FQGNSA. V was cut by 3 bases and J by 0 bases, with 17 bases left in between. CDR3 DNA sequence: TGTGCCAGCAGCTTGTACCACACCCTTAATTTGAACACTGAAGCTTTCTTT. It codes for CASSLYHTLNLNTEAFF.

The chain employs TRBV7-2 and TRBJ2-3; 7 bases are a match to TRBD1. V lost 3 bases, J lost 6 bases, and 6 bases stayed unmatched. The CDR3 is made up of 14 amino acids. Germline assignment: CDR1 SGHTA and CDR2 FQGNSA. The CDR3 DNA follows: TGTGCCAGCAGCTTTAAGGGGGCTTGGGATACGCAGTATTTT. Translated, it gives CASSFKGAWDTQYF.

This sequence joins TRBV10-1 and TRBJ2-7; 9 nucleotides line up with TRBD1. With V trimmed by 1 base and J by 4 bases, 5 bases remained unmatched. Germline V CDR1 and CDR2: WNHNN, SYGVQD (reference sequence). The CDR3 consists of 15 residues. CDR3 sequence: CASSEYIGQGYEQYF. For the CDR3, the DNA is TGCGCCAGCAGTGAGTATATTGGACAGGGGTACGAGCAGTACTTC.

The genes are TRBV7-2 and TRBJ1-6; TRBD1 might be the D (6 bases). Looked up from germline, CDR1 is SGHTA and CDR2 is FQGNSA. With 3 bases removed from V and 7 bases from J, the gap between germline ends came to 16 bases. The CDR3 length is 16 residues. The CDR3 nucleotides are TGTGCCAGCAGCTTCCTCTCGGGGGGGCGGAATTCACCCCTCCACTTT. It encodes CASSFLSGGRNSPLHF.

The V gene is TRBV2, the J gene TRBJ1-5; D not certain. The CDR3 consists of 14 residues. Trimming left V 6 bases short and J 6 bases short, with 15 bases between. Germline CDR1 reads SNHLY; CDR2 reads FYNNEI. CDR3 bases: TGTGCCAGCAGCCGCGACACCGGCGGTCAGCCCCAGCATTTT. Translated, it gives CASSRDTGGQPQHF. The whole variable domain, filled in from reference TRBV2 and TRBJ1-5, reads EPEVTQTPSHQVTQMGQEVILRCVPISNHLYFYWYRQILGQKVEFLVSFYNNEISEKSEIFDDQFSVERPDGSNFTLKIRSTKLEDSAMYFCASSRDTGGQPQHFGDGTRLSIL.

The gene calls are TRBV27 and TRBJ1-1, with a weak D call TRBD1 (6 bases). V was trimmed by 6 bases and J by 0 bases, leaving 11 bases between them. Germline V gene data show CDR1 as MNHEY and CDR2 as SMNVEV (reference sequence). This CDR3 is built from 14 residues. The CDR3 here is CASRVGDMNTEAFF. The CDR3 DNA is TGTGCCAGCAGGGTAGGGGACATGAACACTGAAGCTTTCTTT.

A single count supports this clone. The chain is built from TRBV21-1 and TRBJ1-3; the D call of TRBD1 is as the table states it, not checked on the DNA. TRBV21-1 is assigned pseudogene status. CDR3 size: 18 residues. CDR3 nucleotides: TGTGCCAGCAGCAAAGGACCCCACTCCTACAGGGCAGGAAACACCATATATTTT. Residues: CASSKGPHSYRAGNTIYF.

CDR3 amino acids: CASSSRGGDMNTEAFF. CDR3 nucleotide sequence: TGTGCCAGCAGCTCTAGGGGCGGGGACATGAACACTGAAGCTTTCTTT. The genes are TRBV7-7 and TRBJ1-1; TRBD1 might be the D (6 bases). The CDR3 has 16 amino acids. Germline CDR1 reads SSHAT; CDR2 reads FNYEAQ (reference sequence). The V end was cut by 4 bases, the J end by 0 bases, with 15 bases between.

CDR3 sequence (DNA): TGCGCCAGCAGCTACTATAACGGGGAGCTGTTTTTT. Amino acid sequence: CASSYYNGELFF. The V and J genes are TRBV5-1 and TRBJ2-2; D remains unclear. Germline CDR1 reads SGHRS; CDR2 reads YFSETQ. V dropped 3 bases and J dropped 7 bases, with 7 bases sitting between them. CDR3 length: 12 residues.

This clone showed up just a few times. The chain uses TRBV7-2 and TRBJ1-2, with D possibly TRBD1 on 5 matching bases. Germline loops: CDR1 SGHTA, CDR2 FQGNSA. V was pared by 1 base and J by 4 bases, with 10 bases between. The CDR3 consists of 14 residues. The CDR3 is CASSLVRTTYGYTF. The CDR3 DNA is TGTGCCAGCAGCTTAGTTCGGACAACCTATGGCTACACCTTC. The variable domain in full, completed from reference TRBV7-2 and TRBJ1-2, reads GAGVSQSPSNKVTEKGKDVELRCDPISGHTALYWYRQSLGQGLEFLIYFQGNSAPDKSGLPSDRFSAERTGGSVSTLTIQRTQQEDSAVYLCASSLVRTTYGYTFGSGTRLTVV.

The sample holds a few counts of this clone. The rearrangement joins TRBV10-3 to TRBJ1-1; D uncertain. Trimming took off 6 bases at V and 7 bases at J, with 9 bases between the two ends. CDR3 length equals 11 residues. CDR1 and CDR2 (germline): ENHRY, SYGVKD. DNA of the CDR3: TGTGCCATCAGGGGCGGAGGTGAAGCTTTCTTT. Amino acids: CAIRGGGEAFF.

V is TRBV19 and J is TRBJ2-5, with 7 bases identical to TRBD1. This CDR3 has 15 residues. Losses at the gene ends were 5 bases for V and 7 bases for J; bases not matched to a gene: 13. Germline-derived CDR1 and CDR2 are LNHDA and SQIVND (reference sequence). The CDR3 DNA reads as TGTGCCAGTAGTCCAAGTCCGACAGGGACGGGGACCCAGTACTTC. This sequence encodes CASSPSPTGTGTQYF.